Listed here are 6 T cell receptor beta chains from one sample, sequenced in a study of beta chain features in type 1 diabetes. As every portion of the isolated RNA was reverse transcribed, the sequencing read expressed TCRB transcripts. The protocol was immunoSEQ multiplex PCR, while the TCRdb copy is restricted to in-frame clones and leaves out a portion. The sample yields hundreds of thousands of clones, roughly an eighth seen once. Sequenced sample: naive CD4+ T cells from blood. Receptor source: a woman younger than 35 in good health.

The chain uses TRBV7-9 and TRBJ2-3; the D gene is possibly TRBD2 (5 bases). Germline CDR1 reads SEHNR; CDR2 reads FQNEAQ (reference sequence). The CDR3 spans 17 residues. Trimming took off 5 bases at V and 6 bases at J, with 24 bases between the two ends. CDR3 sequence: CASSPTWGDTARDTQYF. CDR3 nucleotides: TGTGCCAGCAGCCCTACCTGGGGAGACACAGCAAGGGATACGCAGTATTTT. The full variable domain, in which reference TRBV7-9 and TRBJ2-3 provide the parts outside the CDR3, is DTGVSQNPRHKITKRGQNVTFRCDPISEHNRLYWYRQTLGQGPEFLTYFQNEAQLEKSRLLSDRFSAERPKGSFSTLEIQRTEQGDSAMYLCASSPTWGDTARDTQYFGPGTRLTVL.

This clone was seen more than once but under ten times. V usage is TRBV4-1 and J usage is TRBJ2-3, with TRBD1 as a possible D gene (5 bases). Deletions cut 1 base from V and 2 bases from J, with 10 bases between. The CDR3 contains 15 residues. The V gene's germline CDR1 is MGHRA and CDR2 YSYEKL. The CDR3 sequence is CASSQVGAVTDTQYF. The CDR3 region has the DNA TGCGCCAGCAGCCAAGTTGGGGCGGTCACAGATACGCAGTATTTT.

The chain has TRBV7-2 and TRBJ2-2; TRBD2 might be the D (5 bases). V shed 3 bases and J shed 0 bases, with 8 bases lying between them. CDR3 size: 15 residues. Germline V gene sequence: CDR1 SGHTA, CDR2 FQGNSA. As DNA, the CDR3 is TGTGCCAGCAGCTTTCAACTAGCGAACACCGGGGAGCTGTTTTTT. Protein sequence: CASSFQLANTGELFF. The whole variable domain, filled in from reference TRBV7-2 and TRBJ2-2, reads GAGVSQSPSNKVTEKGKDVELRCDPISGHTALYWYRQSLGQGLEFLIYFQGNSAPDKSGLPSDRFSAERTGGSVSTLTIQRTQQEDSAVYLCASSFQLANTGELFFGEGSRLTVL.

In its sample, this clone was seen a few times. The chain is built from TRBV7-2 and TRBJ2-2; D is uncertain. Germline V gene lookup returns CDR1 SGHTA and CDR2 FQGNSA. CDR3 length: 15 residues. Trimming left V 0 bases short and J 4 bases short, with 9 bases between. CDR3 protein: CASSLALVITGELFF. Here the CDR3 DNA reads TGTGCCAGCAGCTTAGCGCTAGTTATCACCGGGGAGCTGTTTTTT. The full variable domain, in which reference TRBV7-2 and TRBJ2-2 provide the parts outside the CDR3, is GAGVSQSPSNKVTEKGKDVELRCDPISGHTALYWYRQSLGQGLEFLIYFQGNSAPDKSGLPSDRFSAERTGGSVSTLTIQRTQQEDSAVYLCASSLALVITGELFFGEGSRLTVL.

This clone was recorded a few times. This CDR3 is CASSDMRGLGKNTQYF. CDR3 nucleotide sequence: TGTGCCAGCAGTGATATGCGCGGGTTGGGGAAAAATACGCAGTATTTT. The V call is TRBV6-1, the J call TRBJ2-3; tentative D call: TRBD2 (5 bases). The V end lost 3 bases, the J end lost 7 bases, and 20 bases lay between the germline ends. The length of the CDR3 is 16 residues. Germline CDR1 MNHNS, CDR2 SASEGT.

J is TRBJ2-1 and V is TRBV18; D unclear. Germline V lookup: CDR1 KGHSH, CDR2 LQKENI. V lost 2 bases and J 9 bases, leaving 8 bases between the germline ends. This CDR3 has 12 residues. CDR3 residues: CASSPSYSEQFF. The DNA of the CDR3 is TGTGCCAGCTCACCATCGTATTCTGAGCAGTTCTTC.